This TCR beta chain was found in a study of metastatic and nonmetastatic thyroid tumors. Turning to this clone: Distinct nucleotide sequences in the sample also encode this CDR3.

In germline, CDR1 is DFQATT, CDR2 SNEGSKA (reference sequence). The CDR3 contains 13 residues. The junction had 6 bases not matched to a gene; V was cut back by 5 bases and J by 4 bases. Each patient went into thyroid surgery without having received any treatment. Authors' methods: A distant-metastasis classifier for papillary thyroid cancer was built using CDR3 differences across clinicopathological groups. MiXCR reprocessed the PCR reads for TCRdb. The V and J calls and clone size are TCRdb's, not the authors'. The table lists about 41,000 clones, approximately 24% of them singletons. The chain is built from TRBV20-1 and TRBJ2-3; 7 nucleotides agree with TRBD2. The specimen was tumor tissue. The TCR comes from a female donor with papillary thyroid cancer or a benign thyroid nodule (not recorded which). Some clones in this sample may be carry-over from other donors' samples. The CDR3 DNA is TGCAGTGCTCTGGGGAGGGGAGCAGATACGCAGTATTTT. It specifies CSALGRGADTQYF.